Following are 2 T cell receptor beta chains from one sample sequenced in a study of blood T cell repertoires in COVID-19. The repertoire was sequenced with immunoSEQ multiplex PCR; TCRdb's copy has only in-frame clones and lacks some. The sample gives about 61,000 clones, roughly three quarters of which show up once; less than 6% is in the top ten. Material for sequencing was peripheral blood. The origin of the receptors is a woman between 65 and 79 years old with acute or convalescent COVID-19.

In DNA, the CDR3 is TGTGCCAGTAGTATAGCACAGGGGCGGAACACTGAAGCTTTCTTT. The encoded protein is CASSIAQGRNTEAFF. This rearrangement joins TRBV19 to TRBJ1-1; 7 positions agree with TRBD1. This CDR3 contains 15 residues. Germline CDR1 and CDR2: LNHDA and SQIVND (reference sequence). The J segment lost 1 base and the V segment lost 1 base, leaving 3 bases of the junction unmatched. The variable domain in full, with the rest retrieved from reference TRBV19 and TRBJ1-1, is DGGITQSPKYLFRKEGQNVTLSCEQNLNHDAMYWYRQDPGQGLRLIYYSQIVNDFQKGDIAEGYSVSREKKESFPLTVTSAQKNPTAFYLCASSIAQGRNTEAFFGQGTRLTVV.

This chain connects TRBV3-1 (or the pseudogene TRBV3-2) to TRBJ2-3, with no clear D. V lost 0 bases to trimming and J lost 6 bases, with 7 bases between them. The germline V gene has CDR1 LGHDT and CDR2 YNNKEL (reference sequence). This CDR3 comprises 13 residues. The CDR3 DNA reads as TGTGCCAGCAGCCAAGATTACGCGGATACGCAGTATTTT. Protein sequence: CASSQDYADTQYF.